This T cell receptor beta chain is from a study of blood T cell repertoires in COVID-19. About the research overall: Specimens from acute and convalescent COVID-19 originated in the United States, Italy and Spain.

Authors' processing steps: Estimation of nucleated cell counts relied on the amplification of reference gene primers. Generated by immunoSEQ multiplex PCR, the TCRdb table keeps only in-frame clones and is missing some. The DNA was the basis for D and trimming; V, J and clone size are from that table. The sample has some 330,000 clones; 88% are singletons. Cohorts were based on clinical histories the participants reported. The study counted Cohort 3 donors as recovered given two negative PCRs, clearance, or symptom resolution. Per germline, CDR1 SNHLY and CDR2 FYNNEI. Trimming at V came to 3 bases and at J to 3 bases, leaving 6 bases not matched to a gene. The CDR3 is 15 amino acids.

The sequence derives from a man aged 30-40 years who had recovered from COVID-19. Input material: PBMCs or T cells enriched from blood (not recorded which). The V and J genes are TRBV2 and TRBJ1-1, with TRBD1 matching 8 bases. CDR3: CASSDQGAWDTEAFF. CDR3 in DNA: TGTGCCAGCAGTGACCAGGGGGCGTGGGACACTGAAGCTTTCTTT.